A single sample gave rise to the 3 T cell receptor beta chains below, sequenced in a study of human T cells and chemical hapten exposure. TCRdb independently ran MiXCR on the RACE reads; one entry per CDR3 protein. The repertoire consists of 60,000 to 65,000 distinct CDR3 sequences, with 9.5% to 11% occurring once and the leading ten covering approximately 2.2%. Noted time point: patch test 3, about 24 weeks after DPC sensitization. Treatment in this sample: therapeutic diphenylcyclopropenone sensitization with weekly scalp DPC. This specimen was whole blood, taken in connection with sensitization to the hapten diphenylcyclopropenone (DPC). The receptors derive from a woman under 40 with alopecia areata. Some clones in this sample may be carry-over from other donors' samples.

This clonotype was seen only once. The chain has TRBV6-1 and TRBJ2-2; D gene uncertain. Germline CDR1 reads MNHNS; CDR2 reads SASEGT. The CDR3 is made up of 13 amino acids. V lost 6 bases to trimming and J lost 6 bases, with 11 bases between them. CDR3 protein: CASRKTGSGELFF. DNA for the CDR3: TGTGCCAGCAGAAAAACTGGCTCCGGGGAGCTGTTTTTT.

V is TRBV7-2 and J is TRBJ2-2, with 9 bases fitting TRBD2. The CDR3 length is 17 residues. Trimming at V came to 7 bases and at J to 2 bases, leaving 11 bases not matched to a gene. Germline CDR1 SGHTA, CDR2 FQGNSA. The CDR3 DNA reads TGTGCCAGCATCAAGCCAGGGACTAGCAGAAACACCGGGGAGCTGTTTTTT. It encodes CASIKPGTSRNTGELFF.

This clonotype was counted only a few times. The J gene is TRBJ2-1, the V gene TRBV6-6; 15 bases map to TRBD2. CDR1 MNHNY and CDR2 SVGAGI come from the germline V gene (reference sequence). Trimming at V came to 10 bases and at J to 2 bases, leaving 6 bases not matched to a gene. This CDR3 is built from 16 residues. For the CDR3, the DNA is TGTGCCATCAAGGGACTAGCGGGAGGAGCCTACAATGAGCAGTTCTTC. This codes for CAIKGLAGGAYNEQFF.